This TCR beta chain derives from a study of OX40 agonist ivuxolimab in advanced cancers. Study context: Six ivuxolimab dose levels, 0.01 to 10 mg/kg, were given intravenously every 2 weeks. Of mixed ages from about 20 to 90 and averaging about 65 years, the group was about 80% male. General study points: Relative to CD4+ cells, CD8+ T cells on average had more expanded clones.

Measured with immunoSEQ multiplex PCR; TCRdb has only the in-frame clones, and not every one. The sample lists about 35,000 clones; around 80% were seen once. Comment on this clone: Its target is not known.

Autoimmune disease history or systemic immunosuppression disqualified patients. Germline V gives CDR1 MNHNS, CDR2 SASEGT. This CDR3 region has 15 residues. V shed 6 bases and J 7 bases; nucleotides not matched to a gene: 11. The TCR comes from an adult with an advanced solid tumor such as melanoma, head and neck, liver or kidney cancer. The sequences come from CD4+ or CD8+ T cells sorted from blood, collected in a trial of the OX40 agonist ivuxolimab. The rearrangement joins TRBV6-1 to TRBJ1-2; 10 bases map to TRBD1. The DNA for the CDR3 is TGTGCCAGCAGGGGGACAGGGGTGGTTAGTAGTGGCTACACCTTC. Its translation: CASRGTGVVSSGYTF.